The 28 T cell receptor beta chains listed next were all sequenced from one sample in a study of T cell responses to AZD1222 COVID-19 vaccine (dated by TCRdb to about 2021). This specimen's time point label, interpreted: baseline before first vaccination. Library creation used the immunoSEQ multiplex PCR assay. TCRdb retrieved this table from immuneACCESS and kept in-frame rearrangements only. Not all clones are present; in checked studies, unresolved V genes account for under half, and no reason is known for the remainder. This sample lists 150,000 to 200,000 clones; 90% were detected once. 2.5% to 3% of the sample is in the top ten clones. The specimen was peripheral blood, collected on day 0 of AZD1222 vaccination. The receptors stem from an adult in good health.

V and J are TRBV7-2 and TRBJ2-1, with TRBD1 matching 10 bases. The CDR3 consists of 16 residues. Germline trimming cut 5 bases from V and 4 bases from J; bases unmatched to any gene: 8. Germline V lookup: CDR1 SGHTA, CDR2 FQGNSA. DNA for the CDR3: TGTGCCAGCAGCGATCGCCCGGGACAGGGGTACAATGAGCAGTTCTTC. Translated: CASSDRPGQGYNEQFF.

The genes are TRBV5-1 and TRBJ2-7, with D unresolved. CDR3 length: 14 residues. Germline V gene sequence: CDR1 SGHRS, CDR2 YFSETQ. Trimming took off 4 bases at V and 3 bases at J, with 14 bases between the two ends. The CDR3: CASSEDHPSYEQYF. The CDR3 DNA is TGCGCCAGCAGCGAGGACCATCCCAGCTACGAGCAGTACTTC.

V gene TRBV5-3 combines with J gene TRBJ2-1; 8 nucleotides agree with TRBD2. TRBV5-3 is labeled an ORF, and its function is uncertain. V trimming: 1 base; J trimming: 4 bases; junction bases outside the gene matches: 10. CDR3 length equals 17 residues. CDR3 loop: CARSLRGGKEAYNEQFF. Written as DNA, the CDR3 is TGTGCCAGAAGCTTGCGGGGGGGTAAAGAAGCGTACAATGAGCAGTTCTTC.

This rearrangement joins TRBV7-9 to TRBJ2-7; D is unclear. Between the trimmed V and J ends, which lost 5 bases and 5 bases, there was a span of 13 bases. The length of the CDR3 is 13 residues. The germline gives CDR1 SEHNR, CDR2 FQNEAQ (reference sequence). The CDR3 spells CASSADRANEQYF. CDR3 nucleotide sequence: TGTGCCAGCAGCGCAGACCGGGCTAACGAGCAGTACTTC.

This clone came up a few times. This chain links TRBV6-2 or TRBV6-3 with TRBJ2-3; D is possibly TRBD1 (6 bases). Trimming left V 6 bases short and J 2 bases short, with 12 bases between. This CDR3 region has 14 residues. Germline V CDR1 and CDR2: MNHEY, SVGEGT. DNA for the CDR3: TGTGCCAGCAGCCCCCGGGACACCACAGATACGCAGTATTTT. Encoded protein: CASSPRDTTDTQYF.

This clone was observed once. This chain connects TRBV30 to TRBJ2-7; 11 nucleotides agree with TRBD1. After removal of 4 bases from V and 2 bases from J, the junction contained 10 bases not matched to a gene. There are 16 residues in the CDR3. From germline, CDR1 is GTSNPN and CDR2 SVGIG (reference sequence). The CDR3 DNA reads TGTGCCTGGATCCTAAGGGGGACAGGGGGTACCTACGAGCAGTACTTC. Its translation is CAWILRGTGGTYEQYF.

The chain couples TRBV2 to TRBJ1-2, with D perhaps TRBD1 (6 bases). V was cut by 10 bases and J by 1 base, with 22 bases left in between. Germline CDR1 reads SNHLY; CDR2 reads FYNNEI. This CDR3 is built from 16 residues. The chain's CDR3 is CATVSGGANINYGYTF. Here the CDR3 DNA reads TGTGCCACAGTCTCGGGGGGGGCAAATATTAACTATGGCTACACCTTC.

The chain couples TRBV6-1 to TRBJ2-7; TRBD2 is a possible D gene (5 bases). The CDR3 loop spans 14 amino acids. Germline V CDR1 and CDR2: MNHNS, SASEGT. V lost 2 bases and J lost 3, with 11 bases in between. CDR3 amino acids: CASSESGIDYEQYF. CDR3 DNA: TGTGCCAGCAGTGAATCGGGGATTGACTACGAGCAGTACTTC.

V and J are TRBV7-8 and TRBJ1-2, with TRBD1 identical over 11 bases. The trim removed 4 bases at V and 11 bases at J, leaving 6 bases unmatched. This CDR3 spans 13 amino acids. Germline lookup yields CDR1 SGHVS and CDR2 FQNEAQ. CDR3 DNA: TGTGCCAGCAGCTCCGCCGGGACAGGGGGTTACACCTTC. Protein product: CASSSAGTGGYTF. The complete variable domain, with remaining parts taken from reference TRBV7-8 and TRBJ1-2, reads GAGVSQSPRYKVAKRGQDVALRCDPISGHVSLFWYQQALGQGPEFLTYFQNEAQLDKSGLPSDRFFAERPEGSVSTLKIQRTQQEDSAVYLCASSSAGTGGYTFGSGTRLTVV.

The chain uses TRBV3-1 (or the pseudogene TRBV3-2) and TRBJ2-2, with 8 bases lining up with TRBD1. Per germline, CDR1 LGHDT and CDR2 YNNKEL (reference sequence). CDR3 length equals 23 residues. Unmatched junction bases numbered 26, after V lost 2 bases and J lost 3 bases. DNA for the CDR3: TGTGCCAGCAGCCAACCCCCCGTCCCCCTTCGACAGGGGCGCGCGGTGGACACCGGGGAGCTGTTTTTT. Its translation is CASSQPPVPLRQGRAVDTGELFF.

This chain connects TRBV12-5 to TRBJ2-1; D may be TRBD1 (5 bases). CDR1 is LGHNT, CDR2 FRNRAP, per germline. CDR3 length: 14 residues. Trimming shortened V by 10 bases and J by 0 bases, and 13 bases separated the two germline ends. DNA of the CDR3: TGTGCTACAAAATCCGACAGCTCCTACAATGAGCAGTTCTTC. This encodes CATKSDSSYNEQFF.

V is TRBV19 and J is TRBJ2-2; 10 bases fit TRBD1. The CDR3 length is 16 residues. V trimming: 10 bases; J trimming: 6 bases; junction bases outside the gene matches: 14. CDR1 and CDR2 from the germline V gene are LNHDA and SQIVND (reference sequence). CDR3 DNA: TGTGCCACCAGACAGGGGGCGCAGCTATTGTCCGGGGAGCTGTTTTTT. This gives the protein CATRQGAQLLSGELFF.

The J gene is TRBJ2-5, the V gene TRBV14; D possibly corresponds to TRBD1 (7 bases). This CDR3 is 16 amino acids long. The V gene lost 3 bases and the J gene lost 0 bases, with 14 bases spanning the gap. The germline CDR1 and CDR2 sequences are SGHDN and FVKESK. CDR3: CASSQGGQRYQETQYF. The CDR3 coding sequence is TGTGCCAGCAGCCAGGGGGGACAGCGGTACCAAGAGACCCAGTACTTC.

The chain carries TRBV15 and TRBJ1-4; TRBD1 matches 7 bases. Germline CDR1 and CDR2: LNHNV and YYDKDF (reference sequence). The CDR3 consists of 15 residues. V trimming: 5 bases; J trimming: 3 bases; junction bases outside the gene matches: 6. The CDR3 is CATSGAGTANEKLFF. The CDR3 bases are TGTGCCACCAGCGGAGCCGGGACAGCTAATGAAAAACTGTTTTTT. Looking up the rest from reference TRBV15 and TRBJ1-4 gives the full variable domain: DAMVIQNPRYQVTQFGKPVTLSCSQTLNHNVMYWYQQKSSQAPKLLFHYYDKDFNNEADTPDNFQSRRPNTSFCFLDIRSPGLGDTAMYLCATSGAGTANEKLFFGSGTQLSVL.

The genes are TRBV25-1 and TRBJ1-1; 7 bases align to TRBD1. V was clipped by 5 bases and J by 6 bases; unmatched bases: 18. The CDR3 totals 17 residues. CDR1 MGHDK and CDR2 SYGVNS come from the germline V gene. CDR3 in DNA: TGTGCCAGCAGTCCACCCGGGACAGCTCTCAAGGGCGCTGAAGCTTTCTTT. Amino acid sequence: CASSPPGTALKGAEAFF.

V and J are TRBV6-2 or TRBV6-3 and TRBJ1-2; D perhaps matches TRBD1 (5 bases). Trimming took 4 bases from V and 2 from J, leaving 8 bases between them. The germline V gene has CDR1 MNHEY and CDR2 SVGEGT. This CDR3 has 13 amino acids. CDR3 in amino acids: CASSSPGNYGYTF. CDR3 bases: TGTGCCAGCAGTTCCCCAGGGAACTATGGCTACACCTTC.

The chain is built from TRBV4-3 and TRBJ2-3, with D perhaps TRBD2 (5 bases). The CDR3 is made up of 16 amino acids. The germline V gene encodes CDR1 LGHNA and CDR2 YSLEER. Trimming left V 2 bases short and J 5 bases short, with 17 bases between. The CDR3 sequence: CASSQSIMSGRDTQYF. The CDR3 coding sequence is TGCGCCAGCAGCCAATCGATTATGAGCGGTCGAGATACGCAGTATTTT.

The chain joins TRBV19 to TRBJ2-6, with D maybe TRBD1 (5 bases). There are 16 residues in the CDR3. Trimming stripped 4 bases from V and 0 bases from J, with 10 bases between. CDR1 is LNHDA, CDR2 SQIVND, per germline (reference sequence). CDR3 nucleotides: TGTGCCAGTAGTAAGACAGCTTCCTCTGGGGCCAACGTCCTGACTTTC. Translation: CASSKTASSGANVLTF.

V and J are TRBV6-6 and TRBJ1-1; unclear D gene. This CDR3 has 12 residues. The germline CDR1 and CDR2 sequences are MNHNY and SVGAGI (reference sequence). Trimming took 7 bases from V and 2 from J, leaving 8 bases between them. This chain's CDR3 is CASNKDNTEAFF. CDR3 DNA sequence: TGTGCCAGCAATAAAGACAACACTGAAGCTTTCTTT.

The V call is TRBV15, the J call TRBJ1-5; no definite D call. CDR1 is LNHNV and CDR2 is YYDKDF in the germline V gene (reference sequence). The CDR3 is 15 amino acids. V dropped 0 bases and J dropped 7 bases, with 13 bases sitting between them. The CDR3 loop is CATSRDRGFGQPQHF. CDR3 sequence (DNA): TGTGCCACCAGCAGAGATCGAGGGTTCGGGCAGCCCCAGCATTTT.

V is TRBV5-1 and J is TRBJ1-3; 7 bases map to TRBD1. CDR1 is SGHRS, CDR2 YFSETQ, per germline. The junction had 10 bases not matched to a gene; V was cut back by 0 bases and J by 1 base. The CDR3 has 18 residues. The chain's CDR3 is CASSLGGGGYSSGNTIYF. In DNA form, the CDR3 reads TGCGCCAGCAGCTTGGGTGGAGGGGGCTATTCATCTGGAAACACCATATATTTT.

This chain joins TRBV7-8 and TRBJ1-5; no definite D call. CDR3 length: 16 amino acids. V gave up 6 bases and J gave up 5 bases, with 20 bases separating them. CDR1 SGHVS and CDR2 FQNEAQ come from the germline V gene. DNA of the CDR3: TGTGCCAGCAGTGGCTTTGAGTTGGTTACTGATCAGCCCCAGCATTTT. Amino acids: CASSGFELVTDQPQHF.

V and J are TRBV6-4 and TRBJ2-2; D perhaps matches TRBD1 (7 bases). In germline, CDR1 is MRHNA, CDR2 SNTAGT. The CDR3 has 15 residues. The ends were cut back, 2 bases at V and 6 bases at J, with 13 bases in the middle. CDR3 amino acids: CASSDRAGGSGELFF. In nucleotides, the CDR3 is TGTGCCAGCAGTGACCGGGCAGGGGGGTCCGGGGAGCTGTTTTTT.

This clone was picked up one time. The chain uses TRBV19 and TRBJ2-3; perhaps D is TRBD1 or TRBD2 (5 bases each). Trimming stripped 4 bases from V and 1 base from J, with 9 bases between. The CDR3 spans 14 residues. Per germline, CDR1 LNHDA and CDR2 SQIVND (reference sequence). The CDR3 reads CASSTGARTDTQYF. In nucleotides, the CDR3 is TGTGCCAGTAGTACCGGGGCCCGCACAGATACGCAGTATTTT.

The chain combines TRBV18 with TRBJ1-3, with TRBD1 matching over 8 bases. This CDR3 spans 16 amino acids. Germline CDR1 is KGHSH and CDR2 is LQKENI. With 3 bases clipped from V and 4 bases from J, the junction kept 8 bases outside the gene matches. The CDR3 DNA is TGTGCCAGCTCACCTCCGACAGGGGCCCAGGGAAACACCATATATTTT. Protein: CASSPPTGAQGNTIYF.

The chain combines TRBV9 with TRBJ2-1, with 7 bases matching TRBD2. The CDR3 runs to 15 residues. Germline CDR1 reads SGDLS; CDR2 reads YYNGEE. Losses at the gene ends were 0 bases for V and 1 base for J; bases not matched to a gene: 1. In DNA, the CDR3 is TGTGCCAGCAGCGTAGCCGGGGGGTCCTACAATGAGCAGTTCTTC. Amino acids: CASSVAGGSYNEQFF.

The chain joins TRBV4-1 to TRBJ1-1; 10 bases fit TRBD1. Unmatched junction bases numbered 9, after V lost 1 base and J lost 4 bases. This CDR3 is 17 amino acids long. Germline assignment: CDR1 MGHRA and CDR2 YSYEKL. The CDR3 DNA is TGCGCCAGCAGCCAAGTACCCGGGACAGGGGAGGTCACTGAAGCTTTCTTT. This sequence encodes CASSQVPGTGEVTEAFF.

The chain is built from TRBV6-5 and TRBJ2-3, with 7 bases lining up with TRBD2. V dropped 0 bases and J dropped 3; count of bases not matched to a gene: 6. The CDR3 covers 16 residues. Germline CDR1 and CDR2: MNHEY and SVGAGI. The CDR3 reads CASSYSTGGGTDTQYF. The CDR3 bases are TGTGCCAGCAGTTACTCGACCGGCGGGGGAACAGATACGCAGTATTTT.